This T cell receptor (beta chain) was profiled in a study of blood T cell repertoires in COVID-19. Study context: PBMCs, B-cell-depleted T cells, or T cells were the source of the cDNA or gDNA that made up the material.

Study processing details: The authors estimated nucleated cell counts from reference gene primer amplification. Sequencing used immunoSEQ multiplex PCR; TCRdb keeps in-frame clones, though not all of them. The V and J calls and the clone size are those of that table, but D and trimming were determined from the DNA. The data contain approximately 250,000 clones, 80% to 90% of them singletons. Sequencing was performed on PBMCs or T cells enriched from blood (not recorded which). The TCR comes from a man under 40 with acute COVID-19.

In DNA, the CDR3 is TGTGCCAGCAGCAAAGCCCTAGCGGGAGCGAACACCGGGGAGCTGTTTTTT. Its translation is CASSKALAGANTGELFF. The genes are TRBV21-1 and TRBJ2-2; the table's D call TRBD2 went unverified against the DNA. TRBV21-1 is labeled a pseudogene. The CDR3 is 17 residues long.